The 17 T cell receptor beta chains below all came from one sample that was sequenced in a study of blood T cell repertoires in COVID-19. TCRdb's copy holds only in-frame clones and misses some; the assay was immunoSEQ multiplex PCR. The sample records about 160,000 clones, around nine tenths being singletons. The specimen was peripheral blood. Receptors originate from a woman in her 70s with COVID-19, enrolled during active disease.

The J gene is TRBJ2-7, the V gene TRBV6-5; TRBD1 matches 8 bases. This CDR3 is built from 14 residues. The V and J ends lost 2 bases and 4 bases, in that order; junction bases with no gene match: 4. Germline assignment: CDR1 MNHEY and CDR2 SVGAGI. CDR3 bases: TGTGCCAGCAGTTACCTCGGACAGGGATACGAGCAGTACTTC. Translated, it gives CASSYLGQGYEQYF.

This rearrangement joins TRBV6-5 to TRBJ1-1; 7 nucleotides line up with TRBD1. CDR3 length equals 13 residues. V shed 5 bases and J 3 bases; nucleotides not matched to a gene: 3. Germline assignment: CDR1 MNHEY and CDR2 SVGAGI. The CDR3 sequence is CASSTRGHTEAFF. The CDR3, as DNA: TGTGCCAGCAGTACAAGGGGGCACACTGAAGCTTTCTTT.

For the CDR3, the DNA is TGTGCCAGCAGCCCAGACAGTTTACGAGCTTTCTTT. It translates to CASSPDSLRAFF. This chain uses TRBV7-9 with TRBJ1-1; a weak D match, TRBD1 (5 bases). The CDR3 has 12 amino acids. CDR1 is SEHNR, CDR2 FQNEAQ, per germline (reference sequence). The germline V and J ends were trimmed by 5 bases and 10 bases, with 14 bases remaining between them. Based on the CDR3 plus reference TRBV7-9 and TRBJ1-1, the full variable domain is DTGVSQNPRHKITKRGQNVTFRCDPISEHNRLYWYRQTLGQGPEFLTYFQNEAQLEKSRLLSDRFSAERPKGSFSTLEIQRTEQGDSAMYLCASSPDSLRAFFGQGTRLTVV.

The chain joins TRBV5-1 to TRBJ1-6, with D possibly matching TRBD1 (5 bases). V lost 4 bases and J lost 6, with 8 bases in between. Germline V gives CDR1 SGHRS, CDR2 YFSETQ. The CDR3 spans 13 residues. The CDR3 loop reads CASSQDSNSPLHF. As DNA, the CDR3 is TGCGCCAGCAGCCAAGACAGTAATTCACCCCTCCACTTT. Full variable domain (outside the CDR3, taken from reference TRBV5-1 and TRBJ1-6): KAGVTQTPRYLIKTRGQQVTLSCSPISGHRSVSWYQQTPGQGLQFLFEYFSETQRNKGNFPGRFSGRQFSNSRSEMNVSTLELGDSALYLCASSQDSNSPLHFGNGTRLTVT.

The J gene is TRBJ2-1, the V gene TRBV5-6; 8 nucleotides align to TRBD1. The CDR3 length is 16 residues. CDR1 is SGHDT and CDR2 is YYEEEE in the germline V gene. V was pared by 3 bases and J by 4 bases, with 9 bases of the junction left unmatched. This CDR3 is CASSWSRDRFYNEQFF. DNA for the CDR3: TGTGCCAGCAGCTGGAGCCGGGACAGGTTTTACAATGAGCAGTTCTTC. Full variable domain (rest looked up from reference TRBV5-6 and TRBJ2-1): DAGVTQSPTHLIKTRGQQVTLRCSPKSGHDTVSWYQQALGQGPQFIFQYYEEEERQRGNFPDRFSGHQFPNYSSELNVNALLLGDSALYLCASSWSRDRFYNEQFFGPGTRLTVL.

The CDR3 DNA reads TGTGCCATCAGTGGGGGACTACCCCAAGAGACCCAGTACTTC. Its translation is CAISGGLPQETQYF. The rearrangement joins TRBV10-3 to TRBJ2-5; 7 positions agree with TRBD2. The CDR3 runs to 14 residues. The J segment lost 1 base and the V segment lost 4 bases, leaving 3 bases of the junction unmatched. The germline V gene encodes CDR1 ENHRY and CDR2 SYGVKD.

The V gene is TRBV6-5, the J gene TRBJ1-2; D is undetermined. The CDR3 is 13 amino acids. V was trimmed by 6 bases and J by 3 bases, leaving 11 bases between them. CDR1 is MNHEY and CDR2 is SVGAGI in the germline V gene. In nucleotides, the CDR3 is TGTGCCAGCAGCCTTAGGGAGTACTATGGCTACACCTTC. Protein: CASSLREYYGYTF.

The chain combines TRBV7-9 with TRBJ2-4, with D possibly matching TRBD1 (5 bases). The germline V and J ends were trimmed by 1 base and 6 bases, with 10 bases remaining between them. Germline CDR1 SEHNR, CDR2 FQNEAQ (reference sequence). The CDR3 extends over 14 amino acids. CDR3 region: CASSLVGQGNIQYF. The CDR3 bases are TGTGCCAGCAGCTTAGTCGGCCAGGGAAACATTCAGTACTTC.

This sequence joins TRBV2 and TRBJ1-5; possible D gene TRBD1, 6 bases. This CDR3 is built from 13 residues. CDR1 is SNHLY, CDR2 FYNNEI, per germline. Between the trimmed V and J ends, which lost 9 bases and 3 bases, there was a span of 12 bases. The CDR3 is CASGRDTNQPQHF. CDR3 in DNA: TGTGCCAGTGGAAGGGACACCAATCAGCCCCAGCATTTT.

This chain uses TRBV10-3 with TRBJ2-3, with TRBD2 as a possible D gene (6 bases). Per the germline V gene, CDR1 is ENHRY and CDR2 is SYGVKD. The CDR3 contains 16 residues. Trimming removed 3 bases from V and 1 base from J, with 14 bases in between. In DNA form, the CDR3 reads TGTGCCATCAGTGACCCCACGCGGGGCCGCACAGATACGCAGTATTTT. It codes for CAISDPTRGRTDTQYF.

The chain employs TRBV5-1 and TRBJ2-3, with 10 bases lining up with TRBD1. This CDR3 contains 14 residues. The V gene end was trimmed by 6 bases and the J gene end by 6 bases; junction bases not matched to a gene: 7. Germline assignment: CDR1 SGHRS and CDR2 YFSETQ. The DNA of the CDR3 is TGCGCCAGCAACGACAGGGGGCCCATGGATACGCAGTATTTT. The encoded protein is CASNDRGPMDTQYF.

Only a few counts were recorded for this clone. The chain couples TRBV28 to TRBJ1-2; D gene unclear. This CDR3 spans 16 amino acids. V was shortened by 5 bases and J by 2 bases, with 18 bases between the two germline ends. Germline V gene lookup returns CDR1 MDHEN and CDR2 SYDVKM. In nucleotides, the CDR3 is TGTGCCAGCAGTCCTTTCTCTGGACTGGGAAACTATGGCTACACCTTC. Residues: CASSPFSGLGNYGYTF.

V and J are TRBV13 and TRBJ2-5; a possible D gene is TRBD2 (5 bases). Germline CDR1 and CDR2: PRHDT and FYEKMQ (reference sequence). The CDR3 spans 13 residues. Deletions cut 6 bases from V and 1 base from J, with 9 bases between. The CDR3 DNA reads as TGTGCCAGCAGTCAACTAGGCCAAGAGACCCAGTACTTC. Residues: CASSQLGQETQYF. The variable domain in full, with the rest retrieved from reference TRBV13 and TRBJ2-5, is AAGVIQSPRHLIKEKRETATLKCYPIPRHDTVYWYQQGPGQDPQFLISFYEKMQSDKGSIPDRFSAQQFSDYHSELNMSSLELGDSALYFCASSQLGQETQYFGPGTRLLVL.

The V gene is TRBV25-1, the J gene TRBJ1-3, with TRBD1 matching over 7 bases. V trimming: 6 bases; J trimming: 4 bases; junction bases outside the gene matches: 6. CDR3 length equals 14 residues. Per germline, CDR1 MGHDK and CDR2 SYGVNS. CDR3 sequence (DNA): TGTGCCAGCAGAGACAGGGTGGAAGGAAACACCATATATTTT. It is translated as CASRDRVEGNTIYF. Full variable domain (remainder filled in from reference TRBV25-1 and TRBJ1-3): EADIYQTPRYLVIGTGKKITLECSQTMGHDKMYWYQQDPGMELHLIHYSYGVNSTEKGDLSSESTVSRIRTEHFPLTLESARPSHTSQYLCASRDRVEGNTIYFGEGSWLTVV.

The V call is TRBV11-2, the J call TRBJ1-1; D gene ambiguous. Germline CDR1 and CDR2: SGHAT and FQNNGV. The V and J ends lost 1 base and 0 bases respectively, with 21 bases between them. This CDR3 region has 19 residues. CDR3 protein: CASSLGALFRNPMNTEAFF. CDR3 bases: TGTGCCAGCAGCTTAGGCGCATTGTTCCGCAATCCGATGAACACTGAAGCTTTCTTT. Complete variable domain (other parts from reference TRBV11-2 and TRBJ1-1): EAGVAQSPRYKIIEKRQSVAFWCNPISGHATLYWYQQILGQGPKLLIQFQNNGVVDDSQLPKDRFSAERLKGVDSTLKIQPAKLEDSAVYLCASSLGALFRNPMNTEAFFGQGTRLTVV.

The chain carries TRBV5-1 and TRBJ1-2; 10 nucleotides agree with TRBD1. The germline gives CDR1 SGHRS, CDR2 YFSETQ. J gave up 7 bases and V 6 bases, and 9 bases lay outside the gene matches. The CDR3 is 14 amino acids. The chain's CDR3 is CASTGTGEVLGYTF. CDR3 sequence (DNA): TGCGCCAGCACAGGGACAGGGGAGGTTCTTGGCTACACCTTC.

The chain couples TRBV6-6 to TRBJ1-5; TRBD1 aligns across 8 bases. The CDR3 sequence is 15 residues long. Unmatched junction bases numbered 7, after V lost 7 bases and J lost 2 bases. CDR1 and CDR2 (germline): MNHNY, SVGAGI (reference sequence). CDR3 residues: CASTQDRARNQPQHF. Written as DNA, the CDR3 is TGTGCCAGCACCCAGGACAGGGCGCGCAATCAGCCCCAGCATTTT.